A single sample is the source of the 23 T cell receptor beta chains below, sequenced in a study of T cell clonality in common variable immunodeficiency (dated by TCRdb to the mid-2010s). The method was the immunoSEQ multiplex PCR assay. TCRdb took this table from immuneACCESS and kept in-frame rearrangements with V and J called. Such tables lack part of the clones; where checked against another copy, unresolved V genes explain under half of the gap, and the rest is unexplained. This sample has roughly 17,000 clones in the table, none counted a single time. Roughly 15% of the sample is taken by the ten largest. Summary of the overall study and its limitations: CVID TCRbeta sequences were reported to have fewer deletions and N-nucleotide insertions and to lack highly modified clones with 13 or more V deletions.

Antigens for these TCRs are unknown. The sample taken for sequencing was peripheral blood mononuclear cells. All receptors come from a human donor with common variable immunodeficiency.

This clone appeared many times. Read data end 3 residues before the CDR3 end; the end is taken from the germline J gene. The chain employs TRBV20-1 and TRBJ2-1; 7 positions agree with TRBD1. The trim removed 6 bases at V and 7 bases at J, leaving 9 bases unmatched. The CDR3 contains 13 residues. Germline CDR1 and CDR2: DFQATT and SNEGSKA (reference sequence). The part of the CDR3 DNA that was read is TGCAGTGCCCATTTACAGGGGCGAAATGAG. Its translation is CSAHLQGRNE. The CDR3 in full is CSAHLQGRNEQFF.

As concerns this clone: The missing CDR3 end, 3 residues past where the read stops, is filled in from the germline J gene. The chain uses TRBV19 and TRBJ1-1; 7 nucleotides align to TRBD1. Trimming took 4 bases from V and 1 from J; bases not matched to a gene: 0. CDR1 and CDR2 from the germline V gene are LNHDA and SQIVND (reference sequence). The CDR3 consists of 13 residues. Partial CDR3 DNA: TGTGCCAGTAGTAGACAGGGGAACACTGAA. Protein sequence: CASSRQGNTE. The CDR3 reads in full as CASSRQGNTEAFF. The variable domain in full, with the rest retrieved from reference TRBV19 and TRBJ1-1, is DGGITQSPKYLFRKEGQNVTLSCEQNLNHDAMYWYRQDPGQGLRLIYYSQIVNDFQKGDIAEGYSVSREKKESFPLTVTSAQKNPTAFYLCASSRQGNTEAFFGQGTRLTVV.

This clone was picked up many times. Coverage ceases 3 residues before the CDR3 finishes, and the germline J gene fills in the end. The chain recombines TRBV20-1 with TRBJ1-6; 7 nucleotides line up with TRBD1. The CDR3 is 15 residues long. CDR1 and CDR2 from the germline V gene are DFQATT and SNEGSKA (reference sequence). The ends lost 6 bases at V and 5 bases at J; junction bases unmatched: 10. CDR3 residues: CSASTGTVNNSPLHF. The sequenced part of the CDR3 DNA is TGCAGTGCATCAACGGGGACAGTGAATAATTCACCC.

This clone has only a few counts. The read halts 3 residues ahead of the CDR3 end, with the missing end drawn from the germline J gene. This chain connects TRBV7-8 to TRBJ2-7; perhaps TRBD1 as D (7 bases). Trimming took off 3 bases at V and 2 bases at J, with 8 bases between the two ends. The CDR3 totals 13 residues. Germline V gene data show CDR1 as SGHVS and CDR2 as FQNEAQ. CDR3 amino acids: CASSFRGAYEQYF. The part of the CDR3 DNA that was read is TGTGCCAGCAGCTTCAGGGGGGCCTACGAG.

There are a few counts of this clone. The CDR3 end falls 3 residues outside the read, so it is completed with the germline J gene. V and J are TRBV2 and TRBJ2-3, with D uncertain. Trimming took off 1 base at V and 6 bases at J, with 8 bases between the two ends. The germline V gene has CDR1 SNHLY and CDR2 FYNNEI. This CDR3 comprises 13 residues. CDR3 DNA (partial): TGTGCCAGCAGTGAAGGGGCTCGGGATACG. It translates to CASSEGARDT. The CDR3 reads in full as CASSEGARDTQYF.

This clone was detected only a few times. The sequenced CDR3 bases are TGTGCCAGCTCACTTAGGGACAGTTCTAACTATGGC. It encodes CASSLRDSSNYG. The CDR3 in full is CASSLRDSSNYGYTF. The chain recombines TRBV18 with TRBJ1-2, with 7 positions matching TRBD1. The read is 3 residues too short to cover the CDR3 end, so that end is filled in from the germline J gene. Unmatched junction bases numbered 5, after V lost 4 bases and J lost 0 bases. From germline, CDR1 is KGHSH and CDR2 LQKENI. This CDR3 is built from 15 residues.

About this clone itself: The sequence runs out 3 residues before the end of the CDR3; the remainder is reconstructed from the germline J gene. The chain combines TRBV7-9 with TRBJ1-6; D call uncertain. CDR3 length: 13 residues. Trimming shortened V by 4 bases and J by 10 bases, and 11 bases separated the two germline ends. Germline CDR1 SEHNR, CDR2 FQNEAQ (reference sequence). The CDR3 sequence: CASSYTEESPLHF. Incomplete CDR3 DNA: TGTGCCAGCAGCTATACAGAGGAATCACCC.

Comments on this clone: The CDR3 end lies 3 residues beyond the end of the read and is filled in from the germline J gene. The chain joins TRBV19 to TRBJ2-1, with TRBD2 identical over 9 bases. Germline V gene lookup returns CDR1 LNHDA and CDR2 SQIVND (reference sequence). CDR3 size: 19 residues. V gave up 7 bases and J gave up 0 bases; unmatched junction bases: 16. The CDR3 here is CASTGSRLAGRNSYNEQFF. The DNA read from the CDR3 is TGTGCCAGTACCGGAAGTAGGCTAGCGGGGAGAAACTCCTACAATGAG.

This clone was counted a few times. Read coverage stops 3 residues before the CDR3 terminus; the germline J gene supplies the remainder. The chain combines TRBV19 with TRBJ1-5, with D unclear. The CDR3 contains 12 residues. Trimming left V 6 bases short and J 4 bases short, with 7 bases between. CDR1 and CDR2 from the germline V gene are LNHDA and SQIVND (reference sequence). The CDR3 sequence: CASRWQNQPQHF. CDR3 DNA (partial): TGTGCCAGTAGATGGCAAAATCAGCCC.

CDR3 sequence reads: CASSMYTSATNEKLFF. Partial CDR3 DNA: TGTGCCAGTAGTATGTACACATCCGCAACTAATGAAAAA. V is TRBV19 and J is TRBJ1-4; D call uncertain. Read sequence stops 3 residues before the CDR3 end, and the germline J gene provides the missing end. Per germline, CDR1 LNHDA and CDR2 SQIVND (reference sequence). The CDR3 has 16 amino acids. V was pared by 3 bases and J by 0 bases, with 11 bases between. Variable domain in full (rest from reference TRBV19 and TRBJ1-4): DGGITQSPKYLFRKEGQNVTLSCEQNLNHDAMYWYRQDPGQGLRLIYYSQIVNDFQKGDIAEGYSVSREKKESFPLTVTSAQKNPTAFYLCASSMYTSATNEKLFFGSGTQLSVL.

A few counts support this clone. The read comes to an end 3 residues before the CDR3 does, leaving the germline J gene to fill in the end. This sequence joins TRBV20-1 and TRBJ2-5, with D perhaps matching TRBD1 (6 bases). The CDR3 runs 15 residues. Deletions cut 8 bases from V and 5 bases from J, with 24 bases between. The germline gives CDR1 DFQATT, CDR2 SNEGSKA (reference sequence). The sequenced part of the CDR3 DNA is TGCAGTACCCCTACCCTGGGAAGGGGGTTCGAGACC. Amino acid sequence: CSTPTLGRGFET. In full, the CDR3 is CSTPTLGRGFETQYF.

Details on this clone: The sequence runs out 3 residues before the end of the CDR3; the remainder is reconstructed from the germline J gene. The gene calls are TRBV18 and TRBJ1-2; 9 bases agree with TRBD1. Germline CDR1 and CDR2: KGHSH and LQKENI. V shed 2 bases, J shed 4 bases, and the junction held 5 bases outside the gene matches. The CDR3 is 15 amino acids. The CDR3 loop reads CASSPAGQGTYGYTF. The CDR3 bases that were read are TGTGCCAGCTCACCAGCAGGACAGGGGACCTATGGC. Looking up the rest from reference TRBV18 and TRBJ1-2 gives the full variable domain: NAGVMQNPRHLVRRRGQEARLRCSPMKGHSHVYWYRQLPEEGLKFMVYLQKENIIDESGMPKERFSAEFPKEGPSILRIQQVVRGDSAAYFCASSPAGQGTYGYTFGSGTRLTVV.

This clone rates as medium-sized (0.01 to 0.1%). The read terminates 3 residues ahead of where the CDR3 ends, so the germline J gene completes it. The V and J genes are TRBV5-1 and TRBJ1-6; D possibly corresponds to TRBD1 (6 bases). The CDR3 consists of 14 residues. The V gene lost 2 bases and the J gene lost 8 bases, with 11 bases spanning the gap. The germline V gene encodes CDR1 SGHRS and CDR2 YFSETQ. The CDR3 DNA, read in part, is TGCGCCAGCAGCTTTCAGGGGATGGATTCACCC. This translates into CASSFQGMDSP. The entire CDR3 is CASSFQGMDSPLHF.

This clone showed up just a few times. The read falls 3 residues short of the CDR3 end, and the missing part is taken from the germline J gene. V and J are TRBV6-2 or TRBV6-3 and TRBJ2-1, with 9 bases aligning to TRBD1. The CDR3 totals 16 residues. CDR1 and CDR2 from the germline V gene are MNHEY and SVGEGT. V lost 6 bases and J lost 7; bases outside the gene matches: 13. The sequenced CDR3 bases are TGTGCCAGCAGGGGAATGGGACAGGGAGGGATGAATGAG. It specifies CASRGMGQGGMNE. The full CDR3 protein reads CASRGMGQGGMNEQFF.

In its sample, this clone was seen a few times. The read ends 3 residues shy of where the CDR3 ends; the end is completed using the germline J gene. This rearrangement joins TRBV7-9 to TRBJ2-1; 9 bases match TRBD2. Germline V gene data show CDR1 as SEHNR and CDR2 as FQNEAQ (reference sequence). V lost 5 bases, J lost 9 bases, and 8 bases stayed unmatched. CDR3 length: 14 residues. The sequenced CDR3 bases are TGTGCCAGCAGCCAGGCTAGCGGGGTCGTTGAG. Its translation is CASSQASGVVE. The full-length CDR3 reads as CASSQASGVVEQFF.

The sample holds a few counts of this clone. The observed sequence ends 3 residues before the CDR3 terminus, with the missing tail filled in from the germline J gene. The chain carries TRBV2 and TRBJ2-5; D may be TRBD2 (7 bases). The CDR3 loop spans 14 amino acids. V shed 6 bases and J shed 5 bases, with 16 bases lying between them. The germline V gene has CDR1 SNHLY and CDR2 FYNNEI. The DNA read from the CDR3 is TGTGCCAGCAGGCTGGGGGGGGCGGGGGAGACC. It codes for CASRLGGAGET. The whole CDR3 reads CASRLGGAGETQYF. Filled out from reference TRBV2 and TRBJ2-5, the complete variable domain reads EPEVTQTPSHQVTQMGQEVILRCVPISNHLYFYWYRQILGQKVEFLVSFYNNEISEKSEIFDDQFSVERPDGSNFTLKIRSTKLEDSAMYFCASRLGGAGETQYFGPGTRLLVL.

This clone has a handful of counts. The CDR3 is CASSITGGGNQPQHF. The covered CDR3 bases are TGTGCCAGTAGTATCACAGGTGGGGGCAATCAGCCC. This chain connects TRBV19 to TRBJ1-5; D perhaps matches TRBD1 (5 bases). Read data end 3 residues before the CDR3 end; the end is taken from the germline J gene. This CDR3 region has 15 residues. The germline V gene has CDR1 LNHDA and CDR2 SQIVND (reference sequence). Trimming left V 3 bases short and J 2 bases short, with 11 bases between.

Many counts were recorded for this clone. Read sequence stops 3 residues before the CDR3 end, and the germline J gene provides the missing end. The chain joins TRBV7-3 to TRBJ2-7; TRBD1 matches 10 bases. The germline gives CDR1 SGHTA, CDR2 FQGTGA. V lost 2 bases, J lost 6 bases, and 7 bases stayed unmatched. This CDR3 region has 15 residues. The CDR3 reads CASSLGGTGVLEQYF. CDR3 DNA, as far as it was read: TGTGCCAGCAGCTTAGGTGGGACAGGGGTTCTCGAG.

This clone was picked up many times. The CDR3 end falls 3 residues outside the read, so it is completed with the germline J gene. The genes are TRBV6-4 and TRBJ1-1; 8 bases map to TRBD1. The CDR3 is 13 amino acids. The germline V gene has CDR1 MRHNA and CDR2 SNTAGT. The CDR3 loop is CASRDRDRGQAFF. CDR3 DNA, as far as it was read: TGTGCCAGCAGAGACCGTGACAGGGGCCAA.

Concerning this clone itself: The CDR3 extends 3 residues past the end of the read, so its final part is completed from the germline J gene. The rearrangement links TRBV7-2 to TRBJ2-7, with D uncertain. Germline-derived CDR1 and CDR2 are SGHTA and FQGNSA. V was pared by 2 bases and J by 3 bases, with 11 bases between. This CDR3 has 14 amino acids. This CDR3 is CASSLNAGDYEQYF. CDR3 bases read: TGTGCCAGCAGCTTAAACGCCGGTGACTACGAG.

Turning to this clone: The read ends 3 residues before the CDR3 terminus; that terminus is restored from the germline J gene. V and J are TRBV19 and TRBJ2-7, with D possibly being TRBD1 (6 bases). V gave up 0 bases and J gave up 3 bases, with 15 bases separating them. The CDR3 is made up of 16 amino acids. CDR1 is LNHDA, CDR2 SQIVND, per germline (reference sequence). The CDR3 protein is CASSIDLAGAGYEQYF. Incomplete CDR3 DNA: TGTGCCAGTAGTATAGATCTAGCAGGGGCGGGCTACGAG.

This clone was found many times. The CDR3 goes on 3 residues after the read ends, and that part is filled in from the germline J gene. The chain combines TRBV6-1 with TRBJ1-6; D perhaps matches TRBD1 (6 bases). Trimming left V 0 bases short and J 7 bases short, with 10 bases between. From germline, CDR1 is MNHNS and CDR2 SASEGT. The CDR3 covers 15 residues. Incomplete CDR3 DNA: TGTGCCAGCAGTGAAGCGCGTACAGGGAATTCACCC. This gives the protein CASSEARTGNSP. In full, the CDR3 reads CASSEARTGNSPLHF.

This clone has more than one count but fewer than ten. The read is 3 residues too short to cover the CDR3 end, so that end is filled in from the germline J gene. The chain is built from TRBV2 and TRBJ1-2; TRBD1 matches 10 bases. The trim removed 2 bases at V and 6 bases at J, leaving 3 bases unmatched. CDR1 is SNHLY and CDR2 is FYNNEI in the germline V gene. The CDR3 length is 14 residues. This CDR3 is CASSERQGANGYTF. The sequenced part of the CDR3 DNA is TGTGCCAGCAGTGAAAGACAGGGGGCTAATGGC.